This entry lists 25 T cell receptor beta chains sequenced from one sample in a study of cytomegalovirus exposure and HLA in healthy donors. Libraries were prepared by immunoSEQ multiplex PCR; TCRdb keeps only in-frame clonotypes and omits some of them. The sample consists of approximately 88,000 clones, 95% to 97% of them appearing once. The specimen sequenced was PBMCs. These receptors all stem from a woman aged 18-29 years in good health and CMV-seronegative.

The V call is TRBV4-1, the J call TRBJ2-1; 8 bases fit TRBD2. The CDR3 runs to 18 residues. V shed 0 bases and J 4 bases; nucleotides not matched to a gene: 11. Germline lookup yields CDR1 MGHRA and CDR2 YSYEKL. CDR3 sequence: CASSQDGPLAVGYNEQFF. Here the CDR3 DNA reads TGCGCCAGCAGCCAAGATGGCCCACTAGCGGTAGGGTACAATGAGCAGTTCTTC.

This chain connects TRBV30 to TRBJ2-1; D may be TRBD2 (5 bases). In germline, CDR1 is GTSNPN, CDR2 SVGIG (reference sequence). The V gene lost 5 bases and the J gene lost 9 bases, with 8 bases spanning the gap. This CDR3 region has 10 residues. The CDR3 sequence: CAWATSEQFF. The CDR3 DNA sequence: TGTGCCTGGGCCACTAGTGAGCAGTTCTTC.

The V gene is TRBV2, the J gene TRBJ1-5; D perhaps matches TRBD1 (6 bases). Germline assignment: CDR1 SNHLY and CDR2 FYNNEI. V lost 0 bases and J lost 9, with 15 bases in between. The CDR3 has 15 amino acids. CDR3 sequence: CASSEAPGVDWPQHF. The CDR3 region has the DNA TGTGCCAGCAGTGAAGCGCCAGGGGTGGATTGGCCCCAGCATTTT.

The rearrangement joins TRBV28 to TRBJ2-2; 10 bases fit TRBD2. The V and J ends lost 8 bases and 6 bases, in that order; junction bases with no gene match: 12. CDR1 MDHEN and CDR2 SYDVKM come from the germline V gene. The length of the CDR3 is 16 residues. The CDR3 bases are TGTGCCAGCCACCTAGCGGGAGAGTATTGGGCCGGGGAGCTGTTTTTT. Its protein product is CASHLAGEYWAGELFF.

This chain connects TRBV19 to TRBJ2-7; TRBD2 aligns across 11 bases. V gave up 3 bases and J gave up 6 bases; unmatched junction bases: 7. Germline CDR1 LNHDA, CDR2 SQIVND (reference sequence). CDR3 length equals 15 residues. CDR3 in DNA: TGTGCCAGTAGTATTTTAGCGGGAGGGCCCGGCGAGCAGTACTTC. As protein: CASSILAGGPGEQYF.

The chain recombines TRBV6-5 with TRBJ2-1, with 10 bases fitting TRBD1. Germline CDR1 MNHEY, CDR2 SVGAGI. The CDR3 is 15 residues long. The ends lost 5 bases at V and 2 bases at J; junction bases unmatched: 3. The CDR3 is CASSPTGGPYNEQFF. In DNA form, the CDR3 reads TGTGCCAGCAGTCCGACAGGGGGCCCCTACAATGAGCAGTTCTTC.

The rearrangement links TRBV7-7 to TRBJ2-3, with unresolved D. Germline V gene sequence: CDR1 SSHAT, CDR2 FNYEAQ (reference sequence). With 0 bases removed from V and 6 bases from J, the gap between germline ends came to 7 bases. The length of the CDR3 is 13 residues. The CDR3 reads CASSLAGLDTQYF. The CDR3, as DNA: TGTGCCAGCAGCTTAGCGGGCCTTGATACGCAGTATTTT.

This chain links TRBV18 with TRBJ1-5; tentatively, D is TRBD1 (6 bases). The CDR3 consists of 13 residues. The germline V and J ends were trimmed by 5 bases and 9 bases, with 14 bases remaining between them. Looked up from germline, CDR1 is KGHSH and CDR2 is LQKENI. The CDR3 sequence is CASSVNRDGPQHF. The CDR3 DNA reads as TGTGCCAGCTCAGTAAACAGGGATGGGCCCCAGCATTTT.

V is TRBV5-1 and J is TRBJ1-2; the D gene is possibly TRBD1 (5 bases). The CDR3 is 15 residues long. V gave up 0 bases and J gave up 4 bases, with 13 bases separating them. The germline CDR1 and CDR2 sequences are SGHRS and YFSETQ. The DNA for the CDR3 is TGCGCCAGCAGCTTGGACGCCCCAGGGATCTATGGCTACACCTTC. Translating gives CASSLDAPGIYGYTF.

This clone was seen a single time. The gene calls are TRBV5-4 and TRBJ1-2, with 8 bases identical to TRBD1. CDR1 is SGHNT and CDR2 is YYREEE in the germline V gene (reference sequence). Unmatched junction bases numbered 8, after V lost 2 bases and J lost 8 bases. The CDR3 consists of 14 residues. In DNA, the CDR3 is TGTGCCAGCAGCTTAGACAGGGGTCCGGGGGGCTACACCTTC. As protein: CASSLDRGPGGYTF.

This chain joins TRBV5-1 and TRBJ2-7; 7 bases line up with TRBD2. The germline V gene encodes CDR1 SGHRS and CDR2 YFSETQ. The junction had 24 bases not matched to a gene; V was cut back by 1 base and J by 5 bases. CDR3 size: 20 residues. CDR3 region: CASSLIPVEFAGDDRNEQYF. In nucleotides, the CDR3 is TGCGCCAGCAGCTTGATTCCGGTAGAGTTCGCGGGAGATGATCGAAACGAGCAGTACTTC. The whole variable domain, remainder taken from reference TRBV5-1 and TRBJ2-7, is KAGVTQTPRYLIKTRGQQVTLSCSPISGHRSVSWYQQTPGQGLQFLFEYFSETQRNKGNFPGRFSGRQFSNSRSEMNVSTLELGDSALYLCASSLIPVEFAGDDRNEQYFGPGTRLTVT.

The chain is built from TRBV6-6 and TRBJ2-1; D gene unclear. The CDR3 totals 13 residues. Germline V gene data show CDR1 as MNHNY and CDR2 as SVGAGI (reference sequence). V lost 1 base and J 8 bases, leaving 9 bases between the germline ends. The CDR3 spells CASSYLALDEQFF. CDR3 nucleotide sequence: TGTGCCAGCAGTTACTTAGCTCTCGATGAGCAGTTCTTC.

The V and J genes are TRBV7-9 and TRBJ2-1, with 10 bases that match TRBD2. The germline gives CDR1 SEHNR, CDR2 FQNEAQ (reference sequence). V shed 5 bases and J 9 bases; nucleotides not matched to a gene: 7. This CDR3 contains 14 residues. CDR3 loop: CASSRAGGPGEQFF. The CDR3 DNA reads TGTGCCAGCAGCCGAGCGGGAGGGCCTGGTGAGCAGTTCTTC.

The V and J genes are TRBV11-2 and TRBJ2-7; D may be TRBD1 (6 bases). The CDR3 consists of 13 residues. The V gene lost 5 bases and the J gene lost 3 bases, with 11 bases spanning the gap. Germline values: CDR1 SGHAT, CDR2 FQNNGV. CDR3 residues: CASSIQGSYEQYF. The CDR3 DNA reads TGTGCCAGCAGCATTCAGGGGAGCTACGAGCAGTACTTC. Combining the CDR3 with reference TRBV11-2 and TRBJ2-7 gives the whole variable domain EAGVAQSPRYKIIEKRQSVAFWCNPISGHATLYWYQQILGQGPKLLIQFQNNGVVDDSQLPKDRFSAERLKGVDSTLKIQPAKLEDSAVYLCASSIQGSYEQYFGPGTRLTVT.

The chain has TRBV7-2 and TRBJ2-1, with 7 positions matching TRBD2. The CDR3 is 14 amino acids. Per germline, CDR1 SGHTA and CDR2 FQGNSA. Trimming took 5 bases from V and 9 from J; bases not matched to a gene: 10. CDR3: CASSPRRTRGEQFF. The CDR3 region has the DNA TGTGCCAGCAGCCCGCGGAGGACTAGAGGTGAGCAGTTCTTC.

The CDR3 nucleotides are TGTGCCAGTAGTATCCCTGGGGCAACCGGGGAGCTGTTTTTT. This translates into CASSIPGATGELFF. The genes are TRBV19 and TRBJ2-2; the D gene is possibly TRBD1 (5 bases). The germline V gene encodes CDR1 LNHDA and CDR2 SQIVND (reference sequence). Trimming removed 3 bases at V and 5 bases at J, with 10 bases between. The CDR3 sequence is 14 residues long. Full variable domain (rest looked up from reference TRBV19 and TRBJ2-2): DGGITQSPKYLFRKEGQNVTLSCEQNLNHDAMYWYRQDPGQGLRLIYYSQIVNDFQKGDIAEGYSVSREKKESFPLTVTSAQKNPTAFYLCASSIPGATGELFFGEGSRLTVL.

The chain has TRBV5-6 and TRBJ1-5; D is ambiguous. The germline CDR1 and CDR2 sequences are SGHDT and YYEEEE. The CDR3 is 14 residues long. V was trimmed by 2 bases and J by 6 bases, leaving 12 bases between them. Written as DNA, the CDR3 is TGTGCCAGCAGCTTTGGGCAGTTGGGTCAGCCCCAGCATTTT. This sequence encodes CASSFGQLGQPQHF.

J is TRBJ2-7 and V is TRBV7-2, with D unresolved. The CDR3 has 11 residues. Between the trimmed V and J ends, which lost 4 bases and 8 bases, there was a span of 9 bases. The germline gives CDR1 SGHTA, CDR2 FQGNSA. The CDR3 region has the DNA TGTGCCAGCAGCTCCACCGAGAAGCAGTACTTC. Translated: CASSSTEKQYF.

This chain joins TRBV6-4 and TRBJ1-1; 9 bases line up with TRBD1. After removal of 4 bases from V and 3 bases from J, the junction contained 3 bases not matched to a gene. Germline V gene lookup returns CDR1 MRHNA and CDR2 SNTAGT. The CDR3 covers 14 residues. CDR3 region: CASSVQGADTEAFF. CDR3 DNA: TGTGCCAGCAGTGTACAGGGGGCGGACACTGAAGCTTTCTTT.

This clone has a single count. DNA for the CDR3: TGTGCCACCAGCAGAGCTTTAGCGGGAGGAGAGACCCAGTACTTC. This codes for CATSRALAGGETQYF. The V call is TRBV15, the J call TRBJ2-5, with 10 bases matching TRBD2. The CDR3 is made up of 15 amino acids. V dropped 1 base and J dropped 4; count of bases not matched to a gene: 3. The germline V gene encodes CDR1 LNHNV and CDR2 YYDKDF (reference sequence).

This chain connects TRBV6-4 to TRBJ1-1; D gene uncertain. CDR3 length: 13 amino acids. The germline CDR1 and CDR2 sequences are MRHNA and SNTAGT. V lost 6 bases and J lost 4, with 12 bases in between. The DNA for the CDR3 is TGTGCCAGCAGCACTGATAGAGGCACTGAAGCTTTCTTT. Protein product: CASSTDRGTEAFF.

The V and J genes are TRBV18 and TRBJ2-7, with 7 bases lining up with TRBD1. V lost 6 bases, J lost 0 bases, and 11 bases stayed unmatched. Germline CDR1 KGHSH, CDR2 LQKENI. The CDR3 length is 16 residues. The CDR3 protein is CASSANTGTVSYEQYF. CDR3 sequence (DNA): TGTGCCAGCTCCGCCAATACCGGGACAGTCTCCTACGAGCAGTACTTC. Full variable domain (outside the CDR3, taken from reference TRBV18 and TRBJ2-7): NAGVMQNPRHLVRRRGQEARLRCSPMKGHSHVYWYRQLPEEGLKFMVYLQKENIIDESGMPKERFSAEFPKEGPSILRIQQVVRGDSAAYFCASSANTGTVSYEQYFGPGTRLTVT.

In this sample, this clone turned up once. The chain employs TRBV4-1 and TRBJ2-2; the D gene is possibly TRBD2 (6 bases). This CDR3 spans 14 amino acids. Germline V gene data show CDR1 as MGHRA and CDR2 as YSYEKL. Trimming left V 6 bases short and J 6 bases short, with 14 bases between. This CDR3 is CASRAGTGAGELFF. In nucleotides, the CDR3 is TGCGCCAGCAGGGCCGGTACGGGGGCCGGGGAGCTGTTTTTT.

The chain carries TRBV19 and TRBJ2-2; D is unresolved. The V end lost 5 bases, the J end lost 3 bases, and 10 bases lay between the germline ends. The CDR3 has 14 amino acids. The germline CDR1 and CDR2 sequences are LNHDA and SQIVND (reference sequence). CDR3 sequence reads: CASSEVADTGELFF. Written as DNA, the CDR3 is TGTGCCAGTAGTGAGGTTGCGGACACCGGGGAGCTGTTTTTT.

The chain couples TRBV6-5 to TRBJ1-2; 7 nucleotides match TRBD1. This CDR3 has 12 residues. V dropped 6 bases and J dropped 8; count of bases not matched to a gene: 6. The germline V gene has CDR1 MNHEY and CDR2 SVGAGI. The CDR3 DNA reads TGTGCCAGCAGGACAGGGTCGGCCGGCTACACCTTC. Encoded protein: CASRTGSAGYTF.